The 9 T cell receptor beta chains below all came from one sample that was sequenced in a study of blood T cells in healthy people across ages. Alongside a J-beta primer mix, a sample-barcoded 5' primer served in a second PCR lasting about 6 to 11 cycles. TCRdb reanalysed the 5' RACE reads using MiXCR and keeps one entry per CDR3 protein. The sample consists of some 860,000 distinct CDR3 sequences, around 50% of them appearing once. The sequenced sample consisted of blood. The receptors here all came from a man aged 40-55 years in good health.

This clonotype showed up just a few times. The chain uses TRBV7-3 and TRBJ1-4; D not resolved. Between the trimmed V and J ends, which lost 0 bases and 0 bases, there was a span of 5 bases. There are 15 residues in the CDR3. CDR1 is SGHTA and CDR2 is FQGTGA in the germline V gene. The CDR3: CASSLTSSTNEKLFF. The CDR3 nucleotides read TGTGCCAGCAGCTTAACGTCCTCAACTAATGAAAAACTGTTTTTT.

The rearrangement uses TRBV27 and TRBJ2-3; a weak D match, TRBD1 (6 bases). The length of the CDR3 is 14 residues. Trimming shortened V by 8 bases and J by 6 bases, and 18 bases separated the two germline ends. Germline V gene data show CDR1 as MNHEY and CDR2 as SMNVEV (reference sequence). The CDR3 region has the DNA TGTGCCAGCGCACTCTACCTGGGGGCGGATACGCAGTATTTT. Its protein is CASALYLGADTQYF.

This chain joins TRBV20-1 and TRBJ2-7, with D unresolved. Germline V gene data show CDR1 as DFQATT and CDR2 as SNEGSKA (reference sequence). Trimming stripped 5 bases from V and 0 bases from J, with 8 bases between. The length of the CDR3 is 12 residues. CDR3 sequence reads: CSAASSSYEQYF. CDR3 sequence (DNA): TGCAGTGCTGCTAGTAGCTCCTACGAGCAGTACTTC.

CDR3 DNA: TGTGCCAGCAGTGTAGAGTCCTACAATGAGCAGTACTTC. It is translated as CASSVESYNEQYF. The rearrangement uses TRBV2 and TRBJ2-1; no clear D. The J call may be faulty, since TRBJ2-7 better matches the DNA end. This CDR3 region has 13 residues. The germline V gene encodes CDR1 SNHLY and CDR2 FYNNEI.

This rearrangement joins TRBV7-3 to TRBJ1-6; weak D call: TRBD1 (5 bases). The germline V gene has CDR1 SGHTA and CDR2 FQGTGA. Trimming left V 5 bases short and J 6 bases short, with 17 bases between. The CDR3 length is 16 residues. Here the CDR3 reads CASSRRRQPLNSPLHF. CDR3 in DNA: TGTGCCAGCAGCCGAAGACGACAGCCTCTTAATTCACCCCTCCACTTT.

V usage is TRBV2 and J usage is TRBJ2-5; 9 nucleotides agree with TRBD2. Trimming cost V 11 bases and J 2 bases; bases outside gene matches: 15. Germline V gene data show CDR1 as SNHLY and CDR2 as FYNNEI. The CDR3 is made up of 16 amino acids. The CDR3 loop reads CAQYPSGGPYQETQYF. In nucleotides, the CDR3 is TGTGCCCAGTACCCCAGCGGGGGGCCTTATCAAGAGACCCAGTACTTC.

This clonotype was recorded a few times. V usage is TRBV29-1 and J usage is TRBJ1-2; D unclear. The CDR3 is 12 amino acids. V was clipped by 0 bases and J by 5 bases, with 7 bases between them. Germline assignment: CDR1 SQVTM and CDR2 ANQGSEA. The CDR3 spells CSVEDLRYGYTF. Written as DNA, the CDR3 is TGCAGCGTTGAAGATCTCCGGTATGGCTACACCTTC.

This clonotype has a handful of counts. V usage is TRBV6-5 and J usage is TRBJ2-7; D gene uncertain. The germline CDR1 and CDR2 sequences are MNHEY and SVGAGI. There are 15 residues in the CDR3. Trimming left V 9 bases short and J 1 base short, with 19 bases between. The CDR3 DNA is TGTGCCAGGTTCCAACGACAAGACAAGTCCTACGAGCAGTACTTC. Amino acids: CARFQRQDKSYEQYF.

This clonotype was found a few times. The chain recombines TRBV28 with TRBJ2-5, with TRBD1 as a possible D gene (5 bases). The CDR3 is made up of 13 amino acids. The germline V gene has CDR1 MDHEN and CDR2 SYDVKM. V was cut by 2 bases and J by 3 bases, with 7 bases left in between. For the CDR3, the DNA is TGTGCCAGCAGTTTACTCAGGGAAGAGACCCAGTACTTC. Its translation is CASSLLREETQYF.